This T cell receptor beta chain was found in a study of T cell changes during pregnancy in multiple sclerosis. Per germline, CDR1 SGHDT and CDR2 YYEEEE. J was trimmed by 4 bases and V by 2 bases; bases with no gene match: 13. This CDR3 is built from 17 residues. Sequencing used immunoSEQ multiplex PCR; TCRdb keeps in-frame clones, though not all of them. The data show about 70,000 clones, roughly 94% seen once. The TCR originated in a female donor with multiple sclerosis, enrolled in a pregnancy study. V gene TRBV5-6 combines with J gene TRBJ2-5; 8 bases are shared with TRBD2. Sequencing used peripheral blood, obtained in the third trimester of pregnancy. CDR3 nucleotides: TGTGCCAGCAGCTTTTACGGGGGGGCCATATCTGCAGAGACCCAGTACTTC. Residues: CASSFYGGAISAETQYF.